This T cell receptor beta chain was identified in a study of blood T cell repertoires in COVID-19. V lost 2 bases and J lost 6; bases outside the gene matches: 6. This CDR3 has 15 amino acids. Germline CDR1 is MNHEY and CDR2 is SVGAGI. Sequencing was performed with immunoSEQ multiplex PCR; in TCRdb, only in-frame clones are kept and a portion is missing. The repertoire holds fewer than 45,000 clones, with approximately 80% as singletons. This TCR was recovered from a man aged 45-60 years with active COVID-19. The chain has TRBV6-5 and TRBJ1-2; the match to TRBD1 covers 10 bases. The specimen was peripheral blood. The CDR3 sequence is CASSYRQGALDGYTF. CDR3 DNA sequence: TGTGCCAGCAGTTACCGACAGGGGGCATTGGATGGCTACACCTTC.